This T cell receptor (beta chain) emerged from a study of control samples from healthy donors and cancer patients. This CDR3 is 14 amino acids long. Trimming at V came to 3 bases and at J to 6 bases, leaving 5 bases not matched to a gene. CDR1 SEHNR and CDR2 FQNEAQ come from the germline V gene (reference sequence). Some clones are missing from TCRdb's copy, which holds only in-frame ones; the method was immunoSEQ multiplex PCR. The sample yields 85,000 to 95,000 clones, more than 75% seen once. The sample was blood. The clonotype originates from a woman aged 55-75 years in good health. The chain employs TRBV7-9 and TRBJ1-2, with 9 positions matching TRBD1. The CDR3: CASSFGTGRNGYTF. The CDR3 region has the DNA TGTGCCAGCAGCTTTGGGACAGGGAGGAATGGCTACACCTTC.